This T cell receptor beta chain is drawn from a study of blood T cell repertoires in COVID-19. V lost 6 bases, J lost 2 bases, and 16 bases lay in between. The CDR3 spans 15 residues. Germline V gene data show CDR1 as ENHRY and CDR2 as SYGVKD. The repertoire was sequenced with immunoSEQ multiplex PCR; TCRdb's copy has only in-frame clones and lacks some. The sample yields fewer than 95,000 clones, 88% seen once. The genes are TRBV10-3 and TRBJ1-2; a possible D gene is TRBD1 (5 bases). The sample taken for sequencing was peripheral blood. The receptor was isolated from a man in his 60s with acute or convalescent COVID-19. The DNA of the CDR3 is TGTGCCATCAGAGTACCCCTACAGGAGAACTATGGCTACACCTTC. Its translation: CAIRVPLQENYGYTF.